This T cell receptor beta chain emerged from a study of T cells in Graves' hyperthyroidism and ophthalmopathy. The length of the CDR3 is 13 residues. J gave up 4 bases and V 10 bases, and 7 bases lay outside the gene matches. CDR1 is ENHRY, CDR2 SYGVKD, per germline. What was amplified from RNA transcripts were TCR beta CDR3 regions. A set of HTBI primers served as the primers for a first-round RT-PCR of the TCR CDR3. TCRdb recomputed calls from the multiplex PCR reads with MiXCR, one row per CDR3 protein. This sample yields around 700,000 distinct CDR3 sequences, of which 18% are seen a single time; approximately 15% belongs to the top ten. This clonotype was observed at least ten times.

Sequenced material: blood. The chain employs TRBV10-3 and TRBJ2-5; 9 bases fit TRBD1. The receptor was derived from a woman aged 45-60 years with Graves' hyperthyroidism that later progressed to Graves' ophthalmopathy. CDR3 protein: CATRDRVGETQYF. CDR3 sequence (DNA): TGTGCCACCAGGGACAGGGTGGGAGAGACCCAGTACTTC.